One and the same sample provided the 16 T cell receptor beta chains below, sequenced in a study of glioma-infiltrating T cells. The iRepertoire nested amplicon-rescue multiplex PCR amplified TCR alpha and beta CDR3s from RNA. Each CDR3 protein gets one entry after TCRdb re-called the multiplex PCR reads with MiXCR. The table includes fewer than 250,000 distinct CDR3 sequences, more than 25% detected once. Sequenced material: glioma tissue, nonneoplastic brain tissue, or PBMCs (not recorded which). All receptors derive from a human donor with low-grade glioma or glioblastoma, undergoing nonglioma brain surgery, or in good health (not recorded which).

This chain joins TRBV20-1 and TRBJ2-3, with no clear D. V lost 4 bases and J lost 4, with 15 bases in between. The CDR3 loop spans 14 amino acids. Germline CDR1 is DFQATT and CDR2 is SNEGSKA (reference sequence). The CDR3 protein is CSAIVSQAADTQYF. Written as DNA, the CDR3 is TGCAGTGCTATAGTCTCTCAGGCCGCAGATACGCAGTATTTT.

Of note for this clonotype: A junction boundary mismatches the germline segment, possibly from a read error. The chain joins TRBV6-2 or TRBV6-3 to TRBJ1-3; D is undetermined. The CDR3 is 12 amino acids. Germline V lookup: CDR1 MNHEY, CDR2 SVGEGT. As DNA, the CDR3 is TGTGCCAGCCTCGTGCCGGTAACCCCCATCTCTTTT. Protein product: CASLVPVTPISF.

In its sample, this clonotype was seen many times. J is TRBJ1-2 and V is TRBV11-1; D is ambiguous. V was pared by 5 bases and J by 6 bases, with 13 bases between. The CDR3 has 13 amino acids. Germline assignment: CDR1 SGHAT and CDR2 FQDESV (reference sequence). CDR3 sequence: CASSPSGGHGYTF. In nucleotides, the CDR3 is TGTGCCAGCAGCCCGAGCGGAGGCCATGGCTACACCTTC.

The chain links TRBV4-3 to TRBJ2-3; 10 bases fit TRBD2. The V and J ends lost 0 bases and 2 bases, in that order; junction bases with no gene match: 8. CDR1 LGHNA and CDR2 YSLEER come from the germline V gene. This CDR3 contains 18 residues. CDR3 nucleotides: TGCGCCAGCAGCCAAGATGTAAGACTAGCGGGCCCCACAGATACGCAGTATTTT. Translated: CASSQDVRLAGPTDTQYF.

Many counts were recorded for this clonotype. This rearrangement joins TRBV6-5 to TRBJ2-1; 11 positions match TRBD1. After removal of 2 bases from V and 8 bases from J, the junction contained 5 bases not matched to a gene. CDR1 and CDR2 (germline): MNHEY, SVGAGI. CDR3 length equals 15 residues. The CDR3 DNA sequence: TGTGCCAGCAGTTACAGGGACAGGGGGTTCTATGAGCAGTTCTTC. This encodes CASSYRDRGFYEQFF.

This rearrangement joins TRBV12-3 or TRBV12-4 to TRBJ2-7; perhaps TRBD2 as D (5 bases). The CDR3 is 15 residues long. Trimming pared 3 bases from V and 2 bases from J, leaving 14 bases between. The CDR3 nucleotides read TGTGCCAGCAGTTTGACCCACGGAGGAACCTACGAGCAGTACTTC. Translated: CASSLTHGGTYEQYF.

The count of this clonotype is one. A clone one base away is much larger, so this may be a read error. The chain employs TRBV7-9 and TRBJ1-2; no definite D call. V was cut by 3 bases and J by 6 bases, with 17 bases left in between. CDR3 length: 15 amino acids. Germline V gives CDR1 SEHNR, CDR2 FQNEAQ (reference sequence). The CDR3: CASSLLWEGFDGYTF. DNA of the CDR3: TGTGCCAGCAGCTTGCTATGGGAGGGTTTCGATGGCTACACCTTC.

On this clonotype: A much more abundant neighbour one base away suggests this may be a read error. The V and J genes are TRBV7-9 and TRBJ2-1, with 7 bases aligning to TRBD1. V dropped 2 bases and J dropped 3; count of bases not matched to a gene: 13. Per germline, CDR1 SEHNR and CDR2 FQNEAQ (reference sequence). CDR3 size: 18 residues. The CDR3 is CASSLRDRGEAGYNEQFF. The CDR3 DNA reads TGTGCCAGCAGCTTACGGGACAGAGGTGAGGCAGGCTACAATGAGCAGTTCTTC.

This clonotype was seen at least ten times. This chain uses TRBV7-3 with TRBJ2-1, with 10 nucleotides matching TRBD2. Germline V lookup: CDR1 SGHTA, CDR2 FQGTGA. J was trimmed by 7 bases and V by 5 bases; bases with no gene match: 8. The CDR3 has 15 residues. This chain's CDR3 is CASSKTSGTGNEQFF. For the CDR3, the DNA is TGTGCCAGCAGCAAAACTAGCGGGACGGGTAATGAGCAGTTCTTC. Full variable domain (rest looked up from reference TRBV7-3 and TRBJ2-1): GAGVSQTPSNKVTEKGKYVELRCDPISGHTALYWYRQSLGQGPEFLIYFQGTGAADDSGLPNDRFFAVRPEGSVSTLKIQRTERGDSAVYLCASSKTSGTGNEQFFGPGTRLTVL.

This clonotype has a handful of counts. V usage is TRBV6-2 or TRBV6-3 and J usage is TRBJ2-5, with 10 bases aligning to TRBD2. The CDR3 is 16 amino acids. Trimming cost V 7 bases and J 4 bases; bases outside gene matches: 12. CDR1 is MNHEY and CDR2 is SVGEGT in the germline V gene. CDR3 in amino acids: CASKTISGRTTETQYF. The CDR3 region has the DNA TGTGCCAGCAAGACTATTAGCGGGAGGACCACAGAGACCCAGTACTTC.

This clonotype was counted many times. The genes are TRBV29-1 and TRBJ2-1; 10 nucleotides match TRBD2. The CDR3 contains 16 residues. Germline V gene data show CDR1 as SQVTM and CDR2 as ANQGSEA. The V segment lost 0 bases and the J segment 7 bases; nucleotides outside the gene matches: 9. CDR3 DNA: TGCAGCGTTGAAGATAGGATTAAAGCGGGGGGGAATGAGCAGTTCTTC. Its translation is CSVEDRIKAGGNEQFF.

This clonotype came up many times. This chain connects TRBV7-4 to TRBJ2-1, with 9 bases fitting TRBD2. The CDR3 is 17 residues long. Germline-derived CDR1 and CDR2 are SGHVT and SQSDAQ. Trimming at V came to 4 bases and at J to 4 bases, leaving 11 bases not matched to a gene. As DNA, the CDR3 is TGTGCCAGCAGCTCCCGCCCCCCAGCGGGAGGATACAATGAGCAGTTCTTC. It is translated as CASSSRPPAGGYNEQFF.

This clonotype was counted at least ten times. The rearrangement joins TRBV6-2 or TRBV6-3 to TRBJ2-2; D is unresolved. CDR1 and CDR2 (germline): MNHEY, SVGEGT. This CDR3 has 15 amino acids. V lost 5 bases to trimming and J lost 3 bases, with 13 bases between them. CDR3 sequence: CASSPTQRYTGELFF. CDR3 in DNA: TGTGCCAGCAGTCCGACTCAGCGATACACCGGGGAGCTGTTTTTT.

V is TRBV13 and J is TRBJ2-7, with TRBD1 matching 8 bases. Germline V lookup: CDR1 PRHDT, CDR2 FYEKMQ (reference sequence). This CDR3 comprises 15 residues. V lost 8 bases to trimming and J lost 2 bases; unmatched junction nucleotides: 11. The CDR3 nucleotides read TGTGCCAGCGGGATAAGACAGGGGATCGCCTACGAGCAGTACTTC. It codes for CASGIRQGIAYEQYF.

This chain uses TRBV3-1 with TRBJ1-1; TRBD1 is a possible D gene (5 bases). V dropped 2 bases and J dropped 11 bases, with 18 bases sitting between them. The germline V gene encodes CDR1 LGHDT and CDR2 YNNKEL (reference sequence). This CDR3 region has 14 residues. In nucleotides, the CDR3 is TGTGCCAGCAGCCAAAGGGAGTTCGTCGGGGGGGCTTTCTTT. It encodes CASSQREFVGGAFF.

This clonotype was seen more than once but under ten times. The V gene is TRBV29-1, the J gene TRBJ1-1, with 7 bases identical to TRBD1. Germline assignment: CDR1 SQVTM and CDR2 ANQGSEA. The CDR3 loop spans 17 amino acids. V lost 5 bases to trimming and J lost 6 bases; unmatched junction nucleotides: 21. In nucleotides, the CDR3 is TGCAGCGTTAAACCCCAATCAAATCCAACAGGGGTCGCTGAAGCTTTCTTT. Translated: CSVKPQSNPTGVAEAFF.